This is a list of T cell receptor beta chains from one sample in a study of tissue T cells after allogeneic stem cell transplantation. Assay: immunoSEQ multiplex PCR; the TCRdb copy retains only in-frame clones and omits some. The sample lists 450 to 650 clones; approximately 70% were seen once. Sequenced material: stomach tissue, taken at autopsy. Receptors were obtained from a female patient aged 40-75 years with steroid-refractory graft-versus-host disease after an allogeneic stem cell transplant. Certain T cells may be donor cells from the graft. The CDR3 runs from the conserved cysteine through the conserved F or W. Fields, in order: V gene, clone size, J gene, D gene, CDR3 DNA, CDR3 protein. D genes are given only for firm matches. Size is omitted from some rows. Given values are once, few, many or a class for expanded clones.

TRBV12-3/TRBV12-4	.	TRBJ1-1	TRBD1	TGTGCCAGCAAAGGGACAGGGCAAACTGAAGCTTTCTTT	CASKGTGQTEAFF
TRBV11-2	once	TRBJ2-7	.	TGTGCCAGCATCCAATGGCGGGGATCCCTCTACGAGCAGTACTTC	CASIQWRGSLYEQYF
TRBV10-2	large	TRBJ2-1	.	TGCGCCAGCAGCCGTGGAAACTCCTACAATGAGCAGTTCTTC	CASSRGNSYNEQFF
TRBV6-5	.	TRBJ2-3	.	TGTGCCAGCAGTTACTCGTACAGCACAGATACGCAGTATTTT	CASSYSYSTDTQYF
TRBV7-2	.	TRBJ2-6	.	TGTGCCAGCAGCCCGACTTCAGTATCTGGGGCCAACGTCCTGACTTTC	CASSPTSVSGANVLTF
TRBV6-5	.	TRBJ2-7	TRBD2	TGTGCCAGCACTCCCGGGACTAGCGGATCCTACGAGCAGTACTTC	CASTPGTSGSYEQYF
TRBV9	hyperexpanded	TRBJ2-7	.	TGTGCCAGCAGCGTGCGGGGTTACGAGCAGTACTTC	CASSVRGYEQYF
TRBV24-1	.	TRBJ2-7	.	TGTGCCACCAGTGAGGGATACGAGCAGTACTTC	CATSEGYEQYF
TRBV7-8	.	TRBJ2-7	.	TGTGCCAGCAGCTACGACCACTACGAGCAGTACTTC	CASSYDHYEQYF
TRBV3-1/TRBV3-2	.	TRBJ2-1	TRBD2	TGTGCCAGCAGCCAAGATCCTCTAGCGGGAGGTTACAATGAGCAGTTCTTC	CASSQDPLAGGYNEQFF